The 16 T cell receptor beta chains below were found in one sample sequenced in a study of identical twins. Each CDR3 protein is one row after TCRdb ran MiXCR on the 5' RACE reads. The data hold approximately 220,000 distinct CDR3 sequences, with approximately 7.9% observed a single time. A further study also used this sample, focusing on yellow fever vaccine responses in identical twins.

The sequenced material came from CD8+ T cells sorted from blood. The receptors here all came from a woman between 18 and 30 years old in good health.

A few counts support this clonotype. The chain links TRBV10-3 to TRBJ2-1; no clear D gene. Trimming shortened V by 3 bases and J by 3 bases, and 6 bases separated the two germline ends. Looked up from germline, CDR1 is ENHRY and CDR2 is SYGVKD. This CDR3 is built from 13 residues. The CDR3 bases are TGTGCCATCAGTGACCAGGACTACAATGAGCAGTTCTTC. Translating it yields CAISDQDYNEQFF.

This chain joins TRBV20-1 and TRBJ2-7; D is undetermined. Germline-derived CDR1 and CDR2 are DFQATT and SNEGSKA (reference sequence). Deletions cut 5 bases from V and 1 base from J, with 12 bases between. This CDR3 region has 13 residues. CDR3 residues: CSASPFRSYEQYV. The DNA of the CDR3 is TGCAGTGCTTCGCCGTTTCGTTCCTACGAGCAGTACGTC.

This clonotype was seen ten or more times. The V and J genes are TRBV20-1 and TRBJ2-7; 10 nucleotides align to TRBD2. The V gene end was trimmed by 0 bases and the J gene end by 3 bases; junction bases not matched to a gene: 5. Germline CDR1 DFQATT, CDR2 SNEGSKA (reference sequence). The CDR3 contains 15 residues. This CDR3 is CSARDQLAGDYEQYF. The DNA for the CDR3 is TGCAGTGCTAGAGATCAGCTAGCGGGAGACTACGAGCAGTACTTC.

This clonotype was observed a handful of times. The gene calls are TRBV7-8 and TRBJ2-2; 11 bases are a match to TRBD2. The CDR3 contains 17 residues. The germline CDR1 and CDR2 sequences are SGHVS and FQNEAQ. V shed 1 base, J shed 8 bases, and the junction held 9 bases outside the gene matches. This CDR3 is CASSLVALAGGEGELFF. CDR3 coding DNA: TGTGCCAGCAGCTTAGTGGCTCTAGCGGGGGGAGAAGGGGAGCTGTTTTTT. Full variable domain (remainder filled in from reference TRBV7-8 and TRBJ2-2): GAGVSQSPRYKVAKRGQDVALRCDPISGHVSLFWYQQALGQGPEFLTYFQNEAQLDKSGLPSDRFFAERPEGSVSTLKIQRTQQEDSAVYLCASSLVALAGGEGELFFGEGSRLTVL.

The table lists this clonotype with many counts. This chain links TRBV12-3 or TRBV12-4 with TRBJ2-1; TRBD2 aligns across 12 bases. The CDR3 loop spans 14 amino acids. V gave up 5 bases and J gave up 8 bases; unmatched junction bases: 4. CDR3 in amino acids: CASSRLAGDDEQFF. CDR3 nucleotide sequence: TGTGCCAGCAGTCGACTAGCGGGAGATGATGAGCAGTTCTTC.

The chain employs TRBV28 and TRBJ2-1, with a weak D call TRBD1 (8 bases). V lost 1 base, J lost 5 bases, and 12 bases lay in between. Germline CDR1 reads MDHEN; CDR2 reads SYDVKM. The CDR3 covers 15 residues. CDR3 nucleotide sequence: TGTGCCAGCAGTTTATACAGGGGGGGGGACAATGAGCAGTTCTTC. Translation gives CASSLYRGGDNEQFF.

The CDR3 region is CASSYTGGDEQYV. CDR3 bases: TGTGCCAGCAGCTATACAGGGGGCGACGAGCAGTACGTC. The chain has TRBV5-6 and TRBJ2-7, with 9 bases matching TRBD1. The CDR3 length is 13 residues. The V gene end was trimmed by 3 bases and the J gene end by 5 bases; junction bases not matched to a gene: 3. CDR1 and CDR2 (germline): SGHDT, YYEEEE.

The chain recombines TRBV7-6 with TRBJ2-1, with D hard to call. The germline V gene has CDR1 SGHVS and CDR2 FNYEAQ. CDR3 length: 15 amino acids. The V and J ends lost 4 bases and 0 bases respectively, with 10 bases between them. In DNA, the CDR3 is TGTGCCAGCAGCTCCCGCATAAACTCCTACAATGAGCAGTTCTTC. Its translation: CASSSRINSYNEQFF.

V and J are TRBV20-1 and TRBJ2-7; 7 bases agree with TRBD1. V trimming: 5 bases; J trimming: 2 bases; junction bases outside the gene matches: 12. CDR1 and CDR2 (germline): DFQATT, SNEGSKA (reference sequence). This CDR3 contains 15 residues. The CDR3 DNA follows: TGCAGTGCTCGACACCCGGGACAGCCAACCTACGAGCAGTACTTC. As protein: CSARHPGQPTYEQYF.

In its sample, this clonotype was seen a few times. This chain uses TRBV27 with TRBJ2-5; D gene ambiguous. The CDR3 is 13 residues long. Germline values: CDR1 MNHEY, CDR2 SMNVEV (reference sequence). V lost 0 bases to trimming and J lost 5 bases, with 7 bases between them. The CDR3 is CASSLSGLETQYF. Here the CDR3 DNA reads TGTGCCAGCAGTTTATCTGGGCTGGAGACCCAGTACTTC.

The rearrangement joins TRBV15 to TRBJ2-1; D is unresolved. Between the trimmed V and J ends, which lost 3 bases and 7 bases, there was a span of 16 bases. The CDR3 runs 15 residues. The germline V gene encodes CDR1 LNHNV and CDR2 YYDKDF (reference sequence). In nucleotides, the CDR3 is TGTGCCACCAGCAGCAGCTGGTCTGCCGATAATGAGCAGTTCTTC. It translates to CATSSSWSADNEQFF.

The gene calls are TRBV27 and TRBJ2-1; tentatively, D is TRBD1 or TRBD2 (6 bases each). V lost 8 bases to trimming and J lost 5 bases, with 22 bases between them. Germline lookup yields CDR1 MNHEY and CDR2 SMNVEV (reference sequence). The CDR3 is 16 amino acids. CDR3 nucleotide sequence: TGTGCCAGCGGCCCCCCGGGGGCCGTTCGGCACAATGAGCAGTTCTTC. Encoded protein: CASGPPGAVRHNEQFF.

This clonotype was detected many times. V usage is TRBV15 and J usage is TRBJ2-1; 10 nucleotides align to TRBD2. V lost 2 bases to trimming and J lost 6 bases; unmatched junction nucleotides: 4. Germline V gene sequence: CDR1 LNHNV, CDR2 YYDKDF (reference sequence). CDR3 size: 15 residues. In DNA form, the CDR3 reads TGTGCCACCAGCAGACTAGCGGGGGAGGGCAATGAGCAGTTCTTC. It translates to CATSRLAGEGNEQFF.

The chain has TRBV20-1 and TRBJ2-4, with D possibly matching TRBD1 (5 bases). Germline-derived CDR1 and CDR2 are DFQATT and SNEGSKA (reference sequence). This CDR3 spans 16 amino acids. The V end was cut by 0 bases, the J end by 0 bases, with 12 bases between. The CDR3: CSARDPKGLAKNIQYF. As DNA, the CDR3 is TGCAGTGCTAGAGATCCGAAGGGGCTAGCCAAAAACATTCAGTACTTC.

This clonotype was seen a handful of times. The V and J genes are TRBV5-6 and TRBJ2-3; tentatively, D is TRBD1 or TRBD2 (6 bases each). Trimming removed 0 bases at V and 5 bases at J, with 16 bases between. The CDR3 spans 16 residues. The germline CDR1 and CDR2 sequences are SGHDT and YYEEEE. CDR3 amino acids: CASSLAGSGAEDTQYF. Written as DNA, the CDR3 is TGTGCCAGCAGCTTGGCCGGATCGGGGGCGGAAGATACGCAGTATTTT.

This chain uses TRBV27 with TRBJ2-5; perhaps TRBD1 as D (5 bases). CDR1 and CDR2 from the germline V gene are MNHEY and SMNVEV (reference sequence). The germline V and J ends were trimmed by 2 bases and 5 bases, with 18 bases remaining between them. The CDR3 spans 16 residues. The CDR3 DNA follows: TGTGCCAGCAGTTTAGGGGCAAACGAACGCCGGGAGACCCAGTACTTC. Amino acid sequence: CASSLGANERRETQYF.